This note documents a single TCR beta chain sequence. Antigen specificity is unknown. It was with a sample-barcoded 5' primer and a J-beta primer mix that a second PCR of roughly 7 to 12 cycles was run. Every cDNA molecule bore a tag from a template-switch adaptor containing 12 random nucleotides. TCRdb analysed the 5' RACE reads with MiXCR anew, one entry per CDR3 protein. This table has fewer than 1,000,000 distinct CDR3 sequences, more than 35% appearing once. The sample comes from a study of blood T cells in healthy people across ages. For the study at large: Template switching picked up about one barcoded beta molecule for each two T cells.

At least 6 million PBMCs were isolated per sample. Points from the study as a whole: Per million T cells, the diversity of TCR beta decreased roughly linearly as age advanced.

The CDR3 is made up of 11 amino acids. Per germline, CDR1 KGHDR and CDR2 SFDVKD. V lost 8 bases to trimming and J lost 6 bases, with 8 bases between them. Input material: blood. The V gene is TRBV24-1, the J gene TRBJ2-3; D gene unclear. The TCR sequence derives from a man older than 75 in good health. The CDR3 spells CATMVKDTQYF. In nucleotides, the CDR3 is TGTGCCACCATGGTAAAGGATACGCAGTATTTT.